This TCR beta chain is from a study of blood T cell repertoires in COVID-19. Produced via immunoSEQ multiplex PCR; TCRdb's table is partial and in-frame only. In the table there are about 100,000 clones, approximately 80% of which are singletons. This sequence was found in a woman between 65 and 79 years old with acute or convalescent COVID-19. The sequencing sample was made of peripheral blood.

The CDR3 loop is CASKLTGIGNYGYTF. CDR3 sequence (DNA): TGTGCCAGCAAGCTTACAGGGATAGGTAACTATGGCTACACCTTC. The chain uses TRBV28 and TRBJ1-2, with TRBD1 as a possible D gene (6 bases). Germline assignment: CDR1 MDHEN and CDR2 SYDVKM. V lost 7 bases to trimming and J lost 1 base, with 16 bases between them. CDR3 size: 15 residues.